The text below deals with one T cell receptor (beta chain). Generated by immunoSEQ multiplex PCR, the TCRdb table keeps only in-frame clones and is missing some. Of around 40,000 clones in the sample, 78% were seen once. Trimming took 4 bases from V and 0 from J; bases not matched to a gene: 5. From germline, CDR1 is SGDLS and CDR2 YYNGEE. The CDR3 runs 15 residues. This sample is drawn from a study of PD-1 blockade in classical Hodgkin lymphoma. Relapse was seen in all patients after autologous stem cell transplantation, and brentuximab vedotin exposure was variable. Complete response, partial response or progressive disease constituted the best responses recorded.

Source: peripheral blood mononuclear cells (PBMCs), taken at baseline. The receptor was derived from a human donor with classical Hodgkin lymphoma. The V gene is TRBV9, the J gene TRBJ2-5, with 8 bases aligning to TRBD2. The CDR3 loop is CASSSGTRYQETQYF. The DNA of the CDR3 is TGTGCCAGCAGCTCCGGGACTAGGTACCAAGAGACCCAGTACTTC. Variable domain in full (rest from reference TRBV9 and TRBJ2-5): DSGVTQTPKHLITATGQRVTLRCSPRSGDLSVYWYQQSLDQGLQFLIQYYNGEERAKGNILERFSAQQFPDLHSELNLSSLELGDSALYFCASSSGTRYQETQYFGPGTRLLVL.